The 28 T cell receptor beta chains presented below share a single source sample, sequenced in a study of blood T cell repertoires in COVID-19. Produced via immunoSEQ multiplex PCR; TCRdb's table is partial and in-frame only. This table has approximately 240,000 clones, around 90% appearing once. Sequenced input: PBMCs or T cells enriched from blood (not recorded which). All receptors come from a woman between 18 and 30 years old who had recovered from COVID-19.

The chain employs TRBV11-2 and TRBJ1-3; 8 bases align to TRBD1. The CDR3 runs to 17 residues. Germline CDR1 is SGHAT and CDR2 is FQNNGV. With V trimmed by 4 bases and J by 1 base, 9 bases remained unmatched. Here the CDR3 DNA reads TGTGCCAGCAGCTCTCGGACAGGGTGGAGATCTGGAAACACCATATATTTT. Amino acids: CASSSRTGWRSGNTIYF.

As DNA, the CDR3 is TGTGCCAGCAGCCAAGTTGCGAGAGGAATGGGCTACACCTTC. It codes for CASSQVARGMGYTF. The chain has TRBV3-1 (or the pseudogene TRBV3-2) and TRBJ1-2; D is unclear. This CDR3 spans 14 amino acids. From germline, CDR1 is LGHDT and CDR2 YNNKEL (reference sequence). Trimming cost V 1 base and J 8 bases, with 14 bases left between them.

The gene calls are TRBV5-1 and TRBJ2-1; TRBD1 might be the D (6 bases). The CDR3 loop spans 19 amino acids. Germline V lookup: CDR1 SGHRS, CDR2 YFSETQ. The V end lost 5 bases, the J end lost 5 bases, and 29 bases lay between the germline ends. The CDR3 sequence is CASRASGGQGIIQDNEQFF. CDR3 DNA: TGCGCCAGCAGGGCCTCTGGTGGTCAGGGGATTATTCAGGACAATGAGCAGTTCTTC.

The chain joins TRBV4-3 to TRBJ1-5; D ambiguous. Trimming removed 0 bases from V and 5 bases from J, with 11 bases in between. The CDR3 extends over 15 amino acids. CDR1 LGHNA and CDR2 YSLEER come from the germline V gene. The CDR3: CASSQDAGRDQPQHF. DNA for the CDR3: TGCGCCAGCAGCCAAGATGCGGGCCGAGATCAGCCCCAGCATTTT.

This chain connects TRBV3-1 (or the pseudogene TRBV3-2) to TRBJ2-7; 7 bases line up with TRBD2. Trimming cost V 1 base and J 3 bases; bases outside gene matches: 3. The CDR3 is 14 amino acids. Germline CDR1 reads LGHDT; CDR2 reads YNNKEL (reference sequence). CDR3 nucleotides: TGTGCCAGCAGCCAAGCGAGCGGGGACTACGAGCAGTACTTC. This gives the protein CASSQASGDYEQYF.

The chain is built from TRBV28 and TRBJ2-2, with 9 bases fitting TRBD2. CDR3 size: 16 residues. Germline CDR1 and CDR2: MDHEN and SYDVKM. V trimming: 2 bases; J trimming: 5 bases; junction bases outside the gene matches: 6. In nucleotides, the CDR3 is TGTGCCAGCAGTTTAGGTAGCGGGAGTTATACCGGGGAGCTGTTTTTT. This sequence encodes CASSLGSGSYTGELFF.

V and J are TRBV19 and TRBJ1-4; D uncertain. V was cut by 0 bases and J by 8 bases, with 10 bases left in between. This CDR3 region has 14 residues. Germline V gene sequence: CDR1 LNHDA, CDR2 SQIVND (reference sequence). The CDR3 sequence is CASSIDGEVEKLFF. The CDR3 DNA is TGTGCCAGTAGTATAGATGGGGAGGTAGAAAAACTGTTTTTT.

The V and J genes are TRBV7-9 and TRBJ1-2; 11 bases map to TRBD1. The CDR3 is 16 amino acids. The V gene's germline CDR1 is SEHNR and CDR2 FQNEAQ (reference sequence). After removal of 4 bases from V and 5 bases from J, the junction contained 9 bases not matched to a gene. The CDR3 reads CASSSQGDRGFYGYTF. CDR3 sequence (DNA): TGTGCCAGCAGCTCCCAAGGGGACAGGGGGTTTTATGGCTACACCTTC.

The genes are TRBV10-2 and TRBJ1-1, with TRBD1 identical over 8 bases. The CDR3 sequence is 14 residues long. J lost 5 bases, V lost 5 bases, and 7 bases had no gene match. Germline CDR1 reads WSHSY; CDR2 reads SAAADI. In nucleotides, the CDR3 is TGCGCCAGCAGTTCACAGGGGGGAAGGACTGAAGCTTTCTTT. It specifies CASSSQGGRTEAFF.

Here the CDR3 reads CASSFGQGWISYNSPLHF. The DNA of the CDR3 is TGTGCCAGCAGCTTCGGACAGGGGTGGATTTCCTATAATTCACCCCTCCACTTT. The chain has TRBV7-9 and TRBJ1-6, with TRBD1 matching over 9 bases. Trimming cost V 3 bases and J 1 base; bases outside gene matches: 7. The CDR3 length is 18 residues. Germline CDR1 and CDR2: SEHNR and FQNEAQ (reference sequence).

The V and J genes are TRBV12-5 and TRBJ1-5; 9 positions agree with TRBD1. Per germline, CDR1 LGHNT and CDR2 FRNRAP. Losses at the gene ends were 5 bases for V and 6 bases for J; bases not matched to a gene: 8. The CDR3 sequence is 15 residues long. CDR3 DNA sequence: TGTGCTAGTGGTCCGGACAGGGGATTTGGTCAGCCCCAGCATTTT. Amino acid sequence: CASGPDRGFGQPQHF.

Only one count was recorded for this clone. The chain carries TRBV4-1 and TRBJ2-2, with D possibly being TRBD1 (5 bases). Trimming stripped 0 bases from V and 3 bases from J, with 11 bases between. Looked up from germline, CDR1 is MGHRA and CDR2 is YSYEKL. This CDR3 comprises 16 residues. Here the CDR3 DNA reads TGCGCCAGCAGCCAAGAGGCAGGGATCCACACCGGGGAGCTGTTTTTT. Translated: CASSQEAGIHTGELFF.

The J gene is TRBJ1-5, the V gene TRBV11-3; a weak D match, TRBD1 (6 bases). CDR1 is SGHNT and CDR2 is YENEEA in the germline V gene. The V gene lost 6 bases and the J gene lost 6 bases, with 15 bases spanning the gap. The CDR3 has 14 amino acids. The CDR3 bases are TGTGCCAGCAGTCTAGCAGGGGCCACTCAGCCCCAGCATTTT. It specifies CASSLAGATQPQHF.

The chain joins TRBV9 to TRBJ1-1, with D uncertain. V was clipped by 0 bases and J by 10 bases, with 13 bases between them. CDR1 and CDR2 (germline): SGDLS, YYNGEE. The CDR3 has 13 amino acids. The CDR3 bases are TGTGCCAGCAGCGTAGAGGAGAGGACTTCAGCTTTCTTT. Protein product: CASSVEERTSAFF.

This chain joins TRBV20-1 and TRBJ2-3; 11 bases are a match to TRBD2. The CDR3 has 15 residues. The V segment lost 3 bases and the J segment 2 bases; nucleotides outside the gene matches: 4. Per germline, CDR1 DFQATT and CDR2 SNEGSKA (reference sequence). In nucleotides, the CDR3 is TGCAGTGCTAGTTCTAGCGGGGGGCCCACAGATACGCAGTATTTT. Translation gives CSASSSGGPTDTQYF.

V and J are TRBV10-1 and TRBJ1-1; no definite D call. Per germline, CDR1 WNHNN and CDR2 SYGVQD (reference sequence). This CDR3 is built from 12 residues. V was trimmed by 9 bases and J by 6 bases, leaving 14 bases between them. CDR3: CASLGGWAEAFF. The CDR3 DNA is TGCGCCAGTCTGGGAGGGTGGGCTGAAGCTTTCTTT.

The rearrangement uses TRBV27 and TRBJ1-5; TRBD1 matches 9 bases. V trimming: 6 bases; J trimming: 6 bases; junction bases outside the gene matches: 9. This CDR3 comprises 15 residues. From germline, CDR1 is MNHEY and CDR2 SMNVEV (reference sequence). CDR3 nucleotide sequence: TGTGCCAGCAGGTTTCGAGACAGGGGGGTTCAGCCCCAGCATTTT. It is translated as CASRFRDRGVQPQHF.

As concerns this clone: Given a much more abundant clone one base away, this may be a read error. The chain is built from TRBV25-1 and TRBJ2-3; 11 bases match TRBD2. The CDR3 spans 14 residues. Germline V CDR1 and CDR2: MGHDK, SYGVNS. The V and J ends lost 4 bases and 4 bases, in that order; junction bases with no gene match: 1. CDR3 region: CASSATSGADTQYF. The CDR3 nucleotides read TGTGCCAGCAGTGCGACTAGCGGGGCAGATACGCAGTATTTT.

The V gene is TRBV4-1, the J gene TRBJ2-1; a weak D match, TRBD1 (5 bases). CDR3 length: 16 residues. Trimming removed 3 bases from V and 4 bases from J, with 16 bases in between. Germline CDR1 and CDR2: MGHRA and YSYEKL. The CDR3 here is CASSQIPTTEYNEQFF. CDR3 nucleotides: TGCGCCAGCAGCCAGATCCCGACGACAGAATACAATGAGCAGTTCTTC.

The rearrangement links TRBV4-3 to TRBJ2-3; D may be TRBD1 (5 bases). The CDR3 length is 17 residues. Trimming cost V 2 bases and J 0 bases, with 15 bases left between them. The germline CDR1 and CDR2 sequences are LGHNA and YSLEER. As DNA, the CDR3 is TGCGCCAGCAGCCAAACAGACAGTACATTTAGCACAGATACGCAGTATTTT. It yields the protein CASSQTDSTFSTDTQYF.

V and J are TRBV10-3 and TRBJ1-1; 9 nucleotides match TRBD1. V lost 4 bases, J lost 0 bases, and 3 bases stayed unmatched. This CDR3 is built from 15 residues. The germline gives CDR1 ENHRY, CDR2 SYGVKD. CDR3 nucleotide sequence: TGTGCCATCAGTGGGGGACAGGGAGTGAACACTGAAGCTTTCTTT. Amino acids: CAISGGQGVNTEAFF.

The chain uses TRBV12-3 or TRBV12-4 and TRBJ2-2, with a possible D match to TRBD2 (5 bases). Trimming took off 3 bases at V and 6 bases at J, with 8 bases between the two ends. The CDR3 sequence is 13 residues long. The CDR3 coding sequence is TGTGCCAGCAGTTTCGGGGATGCCGGGGAGCTGTTTTTT. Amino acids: CASSFGDAGELFF.

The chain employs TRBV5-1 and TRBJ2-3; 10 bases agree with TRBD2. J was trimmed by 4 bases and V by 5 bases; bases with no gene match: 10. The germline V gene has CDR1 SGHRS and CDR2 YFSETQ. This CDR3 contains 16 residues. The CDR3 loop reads CASSRLAGERPDTQYF. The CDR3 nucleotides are TGCGCCAGCAGTCGTCTAGCGGGGGAGCGGCCAGATACGCAGTATTTT. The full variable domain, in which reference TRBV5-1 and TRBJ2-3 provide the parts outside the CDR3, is KAGVTQTPRYLIKTRGQQVTLSCSPISGHRSVSWYQQTPGQGLQFLFEYFSETQRNKGNFPGRFSGRQFSNSRSEMNVSTLELGDSALYLCASSRLAGERPDTQYFGPGTRLTVL.

DNA for the CDR3: TGTGCTAGTGGTCCCGGGACAGTTATTCATGGCTACACCTTC. It yields the protein CASGPGTVIHGYTF. The chain combines TRBV12-5 with TRBJ1-2; TRBD1 matches at 7 bases. This CDR3 contains 14 residues. The trim removed 5 bases at V and 6 bases at J, leaving 9 bases unmatched. Germline CDR1 LGHNT, CDR2 FRNRAP.

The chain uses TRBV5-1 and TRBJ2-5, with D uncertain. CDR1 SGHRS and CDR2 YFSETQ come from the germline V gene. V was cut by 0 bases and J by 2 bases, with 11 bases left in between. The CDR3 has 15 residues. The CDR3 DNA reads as TGCGCCAGCAGCTTGGCCCCAGGTCGGCAAGAGACCCAGTACTTC. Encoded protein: CASSLAPGRQETQYF.

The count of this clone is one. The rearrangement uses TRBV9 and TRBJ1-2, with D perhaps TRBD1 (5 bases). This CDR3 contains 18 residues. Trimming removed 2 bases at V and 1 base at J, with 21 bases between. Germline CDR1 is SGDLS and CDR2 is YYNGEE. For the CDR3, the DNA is TGTGCCAGCAGCGTTGCCGGGACTTTCAACGCGGGTAACTATGGCTACACCTTC. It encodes CASSVAGTFNAGNYGYTF.

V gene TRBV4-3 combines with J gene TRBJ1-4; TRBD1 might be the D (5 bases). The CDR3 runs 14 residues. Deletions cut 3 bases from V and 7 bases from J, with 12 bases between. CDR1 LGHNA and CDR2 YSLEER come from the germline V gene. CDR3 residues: CASSQEGRGEKLFF. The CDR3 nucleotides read TGCGCCAGCAGCCAGGAGGGGCGGGGTGAAAAACTGTTTTTT.

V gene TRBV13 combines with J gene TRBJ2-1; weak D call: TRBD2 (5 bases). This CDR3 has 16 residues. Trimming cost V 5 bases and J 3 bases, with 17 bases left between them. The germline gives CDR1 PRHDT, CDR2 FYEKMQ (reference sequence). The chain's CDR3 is CASSPLSTNLYNEQFF. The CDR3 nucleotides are TGTGCCAGCAGCCCTCTTTCGACTAACCTCTACAATGAGCAGTTCTTC.